This record looks at one T cell receptor beta chain sequence and its context. These data originate in a study of blood T cell repertoires in COVID-19. Across the study: Samples representing acute and convalescent COVID-19 were sourced from the United States, Italy and Spain.

Using immunoSEQ multiplex PCR, the repertoire was profiled, and TCRdb retains in-frame clones only, with some absent. The sample shows under 300,000 clones, roughly 91% of them seen only once. Categorization into cohorts depended on clinical history that participants reported. There are 11 residues in the CDR3. CDR1 is SGHAT and CDR2 is FQDESV in the germline V gene (reference sequence). V was cut by 5 bases and J by 7 bases, with 5 bases left in between. The chain recombines TRBV11-1 with TRBJ1-4; no reliable D call. This TCR derives from an older woman who had recovered from COVID-19. The specimen was PBMCs or T cells enriched from blood (not recorded which). CDR3 sequence: CASSQLEKLFF. In nucleotides, the CDR3 is TGTGCCAGCAGCCAACTTGAAAAACTGTTTTTT.